These 26 T cell receptor beta chains share one sample of origin, sequenced in a study of vaccination effects on CD4 cells after COVID-19. The data were produced by immunoSEQ multiplex PCR, yet TCRdb's version contains in-frame clones alone and is incomplete. The repertoire holds 30,000 or so clones, with approximately 63% as singletons. These receptors are not linked to any known antigen. Subsequent to a culture period of approximately 11 days, CD4+ T cells were isolated. The material sequenced was CD4+ T cells from PBMCs cultured without peptide, taken before COVID-19 vaccination. The receptors were gathered from a human donor who received a COVID-19 vaccine.

This clone was seen only a few times. The rearrangement uses TRBV4-1 and TRBJ1-1; TRBD1 is a possible D gene (6 bases). The V gene lost 3 bases and the J gene lost 5 bases, with 16 bases spanning the gap. Per the germline V gene, CDR1 is MGHRA and CDR2 is YSYEKL. The CDR3 loop spans 15 amino acids. The CDR3, as DNA: TGCGCCAGCAGCCACCCCCCTAGGGGGTTAACTGAAGCTTTCTTT. Translation: CASSHPPRGLTEAFF.

The genes are TRBV30 and TRBJ2-3; D uncertain. CDR1 is GTSNPN and CDR2 is SVGIG in the germline V gene (reference sequence). The germline V and J ends were trimmed by 2 bases and 3 bases, with 12 bases remaining between them. This CDR3 contains 14 residues. The CDR3, as DNA: TGTGCCTGGAGTAGGTCGGTACTGACAGATACGCAGTATTTT. This translates into CAWSRSVLTDTQYF.

J is TRBJ2-7 and V is TRBV7-7; D is perhaps TRBD2 (7 bases). V lost 1 base to trimming and J lost 6 bases, with 10 bases between them. The CDR3 runs 13 residues. Germline V gene lookup returns CDR1 SSHAT and CDR2 FNYEAQ (reference sequence). The CDR3 sequence is CASSLEGGGEQYF. In DNA form, the CDR3 reads TGTGCCAGCAGCTTAGAGGGGGGGGGCGAGCAGTACTTC.

The table lists this clone with a count of one. The J gene is TRBJ1-5, the V gene TRBV5-6; weak D call: TRBD1 (6 bases). The CDR3 is 18 amino acids. With 0 bases removed from V and 0 bases from J, the gap between germline ends came to 16 bases. From germline, CDR1 is SGHDT and CDR2 YYEEEE. The CDR3 loop reads CASSLGGQPVGSNQPQHF. The CDR3 DNA reads as TGTGCCAGCAGCTTGGGTGGACAGCCTGTTGGTAGCAATCAGCCCCAGCATTTT. Full variable domain (remainder filled in from reference TRBV5-6 and TRBJ1-5): DAGVTQSPTHLIKTRGQQVTLRCSPKSGHDTVSWYQQALGQGPQFIFQYYEEEERQRGNFPDRFSGHQFPNYSSELNVNALLLGDSALYLCASSLGGQPVGSNQPQHFGDGTRLSIL.

This rearrangement joins TRBV7-9 to TRBJ2-5; a weak D match, TRBD2 (6 bases). The CDR3 contains 13 residues. CDR1 SEHNR and CDR2 FQNEAQ come from the germline V gene (reference sequence). V was trimmed by 2 bases and J by 3 bases, leaving 7 bases between them. CDR3 sequence reads: CASSLTGEETQYF. The CDR3 bases are TGTGCCAGCAGCTTAACGGGAGAAGAGACCCAGTACTTC.

The CDR3 DNA follows: TGTGCCAGCAGCTTAGATTGGGTTGGGACTAGCGCCCAACAAGAGACCCAGTACTTC. As protein: CASSLDWVGTSAQQETQYF. The V call is TRBV11-2, the J call TRBJ2-5; 10 bases match TRBD2. This CDR3 is built from 19 residues. CDR1 is SGHAT and CDR2 is FQNNGV in the germline V gene. The trim removed 0 bases at V and 2 bases at J, leaving 12 bases unmatched.

This rearrangement joins TRBV27 to TRBJ2-7; D possibly corresponds to TRBD2 (6 bases). Germline lookup yields CDR1 MNHEY and CDR2 SMNVEV (reference sequence). The germline V and J ends were trimmed by 6 bases and 7 bases, with 16 bases remaining between them. This CDR3 contains 13 residues. This CDR3 reads CASSYSGSREQYF. DNA for the CDR3: TGTGCCAGCAGCTACTCCGGGAGTCGGGAGCAGTACTTC.

By proportion, this clone is medium-sized (0.01 to 0.1%). The V gene is TRBV18, the J gene TRBJ1-6, with a weak D call TRBD1 (5 bases). V was clipped by 3 bases and J by 10 bases, with 16 bases between them. This CDR3 spans 15 amino acids. CDR1 KGHSH and CDR2 LQKENI come from the germline V gene. The CDR3 loop is CASSPNPPGSSPLHF. The CDR3 nucleotides read TGTGCCAGCTCACCCAATCCCCCAGGGTCCTCACCCCTCCACTTT.

The gene calls are TRBV29-1 and TRBJ2-1; weak D call: TRBD2 (7 bases). The germline V and J ends were trimmed by 6 bases and 5 bases, with 17 bases remaining between them. The germline V gene has CDR1 SQVTM and CDR2 ANQGSEA. The CDR3 totals 14 residues. The CDR3 spells CSVGRSGANNEQFF. The CDR3 DNA reads as TGCAGCGTCGGGAGGTCGGGGGCCAACAATGAGCAGTTCTTC.

This chain uses TRBV27 with TRBJ1-2, with D tentatively TRBD1 (5 bases). The CDR3 is 17 amino acids. Germline V gene data show CDR1 as MNHEY and CDR2 as SMNVEV (reference sequence). V was cut by 8 bases and J by 5 bases, with 27 bases left in between. The CDR3 loop is CASGAAYGAGYSYGYTF. The CDR3 DNA follows: TGTGCCAGCGGTGCCGCCTATGGGGCAGGATATTCTTATGGCTACACCTTC.

Here the CDR3 DNA reads TGCGCCAGCAGCCAAGTTCTTAGGCCGGTAGCGGAGCCCCACAAAAACATTCAGTACTTC. This translates into CASSQVLRPVAEPHKNIQYF. The chain uses TRBV4-1 and TRBJ2-4, with TRBD2 as a possible D gene (6 bases). V dropped 1 base and J dropped 3 bases, with 25 bases sitting between them. The CDR3 has 20 amino acids. CDR1 and CDR2 (germline): MGHRA, YSYEKL.

This clone has only a few counts. This chain connects TRBV2 to TRBJ1-1; a weak D match, TRBD1 (5 bases). The CDR3 has 12 residues. Germline V CDR1 and CDR2: SNHLY, FYNNEI. V lost 8 bases to trimming and J lost 1 base, with 8 bases between them. The CDR3 DNA follows: TGTGCCAGCGGGGGAGGGAACACTGAAGCTTTCTTT. It translates to CASGGGNTEAFF.

This clone was counted between two and nine times. The J gene is TRBJ1-3, the V gene TRBV19; the D is unclear. V was cut by 5 bases and J by 2 bases, with 10 bases left in between. The CDR3 contains 14 residues. Germline loops: CDR1 LNHDA, CDR2 SQIVND (reference sequence). CDR3 in amino acids: CASSPGWTGNTIYF. The CDR3 DNA follows: TGTGCCAGTAGTCCGGGGTGGACTGGAAACACCATATATTTT.

The rearrangement links TRBV18 to TRBJ2-5; the match to TRBD1 covers 9 bases. Unmatched junction bases numbered 11, after V lost 4 bases and J lost 5 bases. Germline CDR1 and CDR2: KGHSH and LQKENI. The CDR3 runs 16 residues. The CDR3 loop reads CASSLDNRGRGETQYF. DNA for the CDR3: TGTGCCAGCTCACTCGACAACAGGGGGCGTGGGGAGACCCAGTACTTC.

This rearrangement joins TRBV6-5 to TRBJ1-1; perhaps TRBD1 as D (5 bases). Per germline, CDR1 MNHEY and CDR2 SVGAGI. The CDR3 is 14 amino acids. V was shortened by 6 bases and J by 4 bases, with 15 bases between the two germline ends. In nucleotides, the CDR3 is TGTGCCAGCAGCCCCGAGGGGTGGAGCACTGAAGCTTTCTTT. Translation gives CASSPEGWSTEAFF.

J is TRBJ2-5 and V is TRBV20-1, with no clear D. From germline, CDR1 is DFQATT and CDR2 SNEGSKA (reference sequence). CDR3 size: 10 residues. V was clipped by 6 bases and J by 5 bases, with 7 bases between them. The CDR3 is CSAEWETQYF. CDR3 sequence (DNA): TGCAGTGCCGAATGGGAGACCCAGTACTTC.

A few counts support this clone. This sequence joins TRBV19 and TRBJ2-7, with 7 bases matching TRBD2. Losses at the gene ends were 2 bases for V and 1 base for J; bases not matched to a gene: 8. The CDR3 runs to 16 residues. The germline CDR1 and CDR2 sequences are LNHDA and SQIVND (reference sequence). The CDR3 DNA reads TGTGCCAGTAGTATAAAGAGGGCGGGAGAGTCCTACGAGCAGTACTTC. Translation: CASSIKRAGESYEQYF.

CDR3: CASSEAGFGYGYTF. The DNA of the CDR3 is TGTGCCAGCAGTGAAGCAGGGTTCGGCTATGGCTACACCTTC. The chain has TRBV6-1 and TRBJ1-2; D ambiguous. V lost 0 bases and J lost 4, with 9 bases in between. The CDR3 runs to 14 residues. The germline CDR1 and CDR2 sequences are MNHNS and SASEGT.

The V call is TRBV5-1, the J call TRBJ1-1; 7 bases map to TRBD1. Germline V gene sequence: CDR1 SGHRS, CDR2 YFSETQ. With V trimmed by 0 bases and J by 0 bases, 2 bases remained unmatched. This CDR3 is 15 amino acids long. The CDR3 region is CASSLEGQLNTEAFF. The CDR3 DNA reads as TGCGCCAGCAGCTTGGAGGGACAGCTGAACACTGAAGCTTTCTTT.

This chain uses TRBV7-9 with TRBJ2-3; 7 bases agree with TRBD2. CDR1 and CDR2 from the germline V gene are SEHNR and FQNEAQ (reference sequence). With 5 bases clipped from V and 2 bases from J, the junction kept 10 bases outside the gene matches. The length of the CDR3 is 16 residues. CDR3 coding DNA: TGTGCCAGCAGCATCACGGGGGGAACCTCCACAGATACGCAGTATTTT. Encoded protein: CASSITGGTSTDTQYF.

This clone occurred a few times. The CDR3 spells CASSPHSGSPAGELFF. The DNA of the CDR3 is TGCGCCAGCAGCCCCCATAGCGGGAGTCCAGCCGGGGAGCTGTTTTTT. The chain has TRBV4-1 and TRBJ2-2, with 9 bases aligning to TRBD2. The CDR3 spans 16 residues. The germline V gene encodes CDR1 MGHRA and CDR2 YSYEKL. Losses at the gene ends were 4 bases for V and 6 bases for J; bases not matched to a gene: 9.

The chain links TRBV24-1 to TRBJ1-2; D gene uncertain. The CDR3 is made up of 14 amino acids. From germline, CDR1 is KGHDR and CDR2 SFDVKD. With 5 bases removed from V and 3 bases from J, the gap between germline ends came to 12 bases. In nucleotides, the CDR3 is TGTGCCACCAGTGGGTCGGGGTTTGACTATGGCTACACCTTC. Translated, it gives CATSGSGFDYGYTF.

The V and J genes are TRBV3-1 (or the pseudogene TRBV3-2) and TRBJ1-6; D may be TRBD1 (6 bases). The CDR3 length is 16 residues. Trimming left V 5 bases short and J 0 bases short, with 11 bases between. CDR1 LGHDT and CDR2 YNNKEL come from the germline V gene (reference sequence). The CDR3: CASSETGSSYNSPLHF. In nucleotides, the CDR3 is TGTGCCAGCAGCGAAACAGGGAGCTCCTATAATTCACCCCTCCACTTT.

The chain has TRBV6-1 and TRBJ2-7, with 12 bases lining up with TRBD2. Losses at the gene ends were 1 base for V and 3 bases for J; bases not matched to a gene: 1. Germline CDR1 reads MNHNS; CDR2 reads SASEGT. The CDR3 is 15 amino acids. The CDR3 sequence is CASSEELAGGYEQYF. CDR3 nucleotide sequence: TGTGCCAGCAGTGAAGAACTAGCGGGGGGCTACGAGCAGTACTTC.

To note about this clone: Other DNA sequences within the sample encode an identical CDR3. This chain joins TRBV30 and TRBJ1-5, with a tentative D call TRBD1 (6 bases). Germline-derived CDR1 and CDR2 are GTSNPN and SVGIG (reference sequence). Trimming cost V 0 bases and J 7 bases, with 10 bases left between them. The CDR3 runs to 13 residues. For the CDR3, the DNA is TGTGCCTGGAGTGTACAGGGTGGGCAGCCCCAGCATTTT. Translating gives CAWSVQGGQPQHF. Based on the CDR3 plus reference TRBV30 and TRBJ1-5, the full variable domain is SQTIHQWPATLVQPVGSPLSLECTVEGTSNPNLYWYRQAAGRGLQLLFYSVGIGQISSEVPQNLSASRPQDRQFILSSKKLLLSDSGFYLCAWSVQGGQPQHFGDGTRLSIL.

The gene calls are TRBV4-1 and TRBJ2-7; 11 bases line up with TRBD2. The V gene end was trimmed by 2 bases and the J gene end by 5 bases; junction bases not matched to a gene: 5. In germline, CDR1 is MGHRA, CDR2 YSYEKL. The CDR3 has 15 residues. CDR3 sequence: CASSQKGLAADEQYF. The CDR3 DNA reads as TGCGCCAGCAGCCAAAAGGGACTAGCGGCCGACGAGCAGTACTTC.